Below are 4 T cell receptor beta chains sequenced from a single sample in a study of T-cell reconstitution after alpha-beta-depleted transplantation in children. The library targeted TCRbeta and was prepared with unique molecular identifiers. In TCRdb, the PCR reads were re-called with MiXCR into one record per CDR3 protein. The table records 450,000 to 600,000 distinct CDR3 sequences, 18% of them present only once. Sequenced here: PBMCs from the stem cell graft donor, sampled from the stem cell graft. Receptor source: a human donor who donated a stem cell graft to a child with acute lymphoblastic leukemia.

This clonotype was counted only a few times. The rearrangement links TRBV5-1 to TRBJ2-1, with 10 bases fitting TRBD2. The CDR3 loop spans 19 amino acids. With V trimmed by 0 bases and J by 2 bases, 11 bases remained unmatched. Germline loops: CDR1 SGHRS, CDR2 YFSETQ. CDR3 protein: CASSLAWLAGALAYNEQFF. The CDR3 DNA sequence: TGCGCCAGCAGCTTGGCGTGGCTAGCGGGAGCCCTAGCCTACAATGAGCAGTTCTTC.

This clonotype came up a few times. This chain joins TRBV5-1 and TRBJ2-7; 7 nucleotides agree with TRBD1. This CDR3 contains 15 residues. Germline V gene lookup returns CDR1 SGHRS and CDR2 YFSETQ. V dropped 6 bases and J dropped 2; count of bases not matched to a gene: 11. The CDR3 DNA sequence: TGCGCCAGCACCATACCGGGACAGCCAACCTACGAGCAGTACTTC. Translation: CASTIPGQPTYEQYF.

This chain joins TRBV9 and TRBJ1-3; D perhaps matches TRBD1 (6 bases). Trimming removed 3 bases at V and 7 bases at J, with 11 bases between. Germline CDR1 SGDLS, CDR2 YYNGEE. This CDR3 contains 13 residues. CDR3 sequence (DNA): TGTGCCAGCAGCGACAGGGTTTGGAACACCATATATTTT. Translated: CASSDRVWNTIYF.

The chain employs TRBV20-1 and TRBJ2-7; 9 nucleotides agree with TRBD2. V shed 1 base and J 3 bases; nucleotides not matched to a gene: 7. Germline CDR1 reads DFQATT; CDR2 reads SNEGSKA (reference sequence). The CDR3 has 15 amino acids. CDR3 bases: TGCAGTGCTAGAGTGGGCGGGAGGGCCTACTACGAGCAGTACTTC. Protein sequence: CSARVGGRAYYEQYF.